A single sample gave rise to the 14 T cell receptor beta chains below, sequenced in a study of identical twins (dated by TCRdb to 2016 to 2018). Library construction relied on 5' RACE. Sequencing instrument: Illumina HiSeq 2000. TCRdb applied fastp at Q25 and MiXCR to the public reads, then kept only in-frame beta chains. Every CDR3 protein is listed once, alongside the most common genes and DNA of its rows. In this sample the table shows around 690,000 distinct CDR3 sequences, approximately 21% of which occur a single time. The ten largest make up 4.3% of the sample. A further study also used this sample, focusing on T cells expressing NK-cell markers.

The sample was PBMCs. All receptors come from a woman under 30 in good health.

This chain links TRBV12-3 or TRBV12-4 with TRBJ2-1; weak D call: TRBD2 (6 bases). Between the trimmed V and J ends, which lost 3 bases and 4 bases, there was a span of 13 bases. The CDR3 contains 15 residues. The CDR3 DNA reads TGTGCCAGCAGTTTTGGCGGGGTGGGGTACAATGAGCAGTTCTTC. This encodes CASSFGGVGYNEQFF.

V gene TRBV10-3 combines with J gene TRBJ2-2; D is possibly TRBD1 (5 bases). CDR3 size: 17 residues. Germline V gene sequence: CDR1 ENHRY, CDR2 SYGVKD. The ends were cut back, 0 bases at V and 2 bases at J, with 13 bases in the middle. The CDR3 DNA sequence: TGTGCCATCAGTGAGTCTGCTCAGGGCATTAACACCGGGGAGCTGTTTTTT. It yields the protein CAISESAQGINTGELFF.

This clonotype has ten or more counts. This rearrangement joins TRBV29-1 to TRBJ2-5; possibly TRBD2 for D (8 bases). V lost 1 base, J lost 2 bases, and 26 bases lay in between. Germline V lookup: CDR1 SQVTM, CDR2 ANQGSEA. The CDR3 runs 19 residues. CDR3 residues: CSVEGPGTELSGGQETQYF. The CDR3 coding sequence is TGCAGCGTTGAAGGTCCTGGGACAGAATTATCGGGAGGGCAAGAGACCCAGTACTTC.

The rearrangement joins TRBV6-4 to TRBJ1-6; D is undetermined. V was clipped by 3 bases and J by 4 bases, with 7 bases between them. CDR3 length: 14 amino acids. The V gene's germline CDR1 is MRHNA and CDR2 SNTAGT. CDR3 in amino acids: CASSEYIYNSPLHF. The CDR3 DNA reads as TGTGCCAGCAGTGAATACATTTATAATTCACCCCTCCACTTT.

This clonotype was seen more than once but under ten times. The rearrangement uses TRBV29-1 and TRBJ1-1, with D unresolved. Trimming removed 6 bases at V and 0 bases at J, with 8 bases between. From germline, CDR1 is SQVTM and CDR2 ANQGSEA. CDR3 length: 12 residues. The CDR3 loop reads CSVNKLNTEAFF. The CDR3 region has the DNA TGCAGCGTAAATAAGTTGAACACTGAAGCTTTCTTT.

This clonotype was found a few times. V is TRBV11-2 and J is TRBJ2-1; no clear D. Germline assignment: CDR1 SGHAT and CDR2 FQNNGV. This CDR3 region has 13 residues. Trimming stripped 5 bases from V and 5 bases from J, with 10 bases between. The CDR3 bases are TGTGCCAGCAGCCCAATGGCAAACAATGAGCAGTTCTTC. Its protein is CASSPMANNEQFF. The full variable domain, in which reference TRBV11-2 and TRBJ2-1 provide the parts outside the CDR3, is EAGVAQSPRYKIIEKRQSVAFWCNPISGHATLYWYQQILGQGPKLLIQFQNNGVVDDSQLPKDRFSAERLKGVDSTLKIQPAKLEDSAVYLCASSPMANNEQFFGPGTRLTVL.

The chain recombines TRBV7-8 with TRBJ2-1; D remains unclear. V shed 1 base and J shed 0 bases, with 13 bases lying between them. From germline, CDR1 is SGHVS and CDR2 FQNEAQ. The CDR3 contains 17 residues. The CDR3 region is CASSLGTAWSSYNEQFF. CDR3 in DNA: TGTGCCAGCAGCTTAGGAACAGCTTGGAGCTCCTACAATGAGCAGTTCTTC.

This clonotype has only a few counts. The gene calls are TRBV6-5 and TRBJ2-6; 8 bases align to TRBD2. Germline loops: CDR1 MNHEY, CDR2 SVGAGI. The V gene end was trimmed by 4 bases and the J gene end by 0 bases; junction bases not matched to a gene: 2. CDR3 size: 16 residues. The CDR3 protein is CASSSGTSSGANVLTF. CDR3 nucleotides: TGTGCCAGCAGTTCTGGGACTAGCTCTGGGGCCAACGTCCTGACTTTC.

This clonotype was observed a few times. The gene calls are TRBV4-1 and TRBJ2-2, with unresolved D. The CDR3 has 15 amino acids. Germline CDR1 is MGHRA and CDR2 is YSYEKL. V gave up 0 bases and J gave up 4 bases, with 9 bases separating them. Written as DNA, the CDR3 is TGCGCCAGCAGCCAAGATCCCAGGAGCACCGGGGAGCTGTTTTTT. As protein: CASSQDPRSTGELFF.

The chain links TRBV6-5 to TRBJ1-2, with D unclear. The CDR3 spans 16 residues. The V end lost 3 bases, the J end lost 5 bases, and 19 bases lay between the germline ends. The germline V gene encodes CDR1 MNHEY and CDR2 SVGAGI. The CDR3 loop is CASSYTRGGSGYGYTF. Here the CDR3 DNA reads TGTGCCAGCAGTTATACCCGGGGAGGGAGTGGATATGGCTACACCTTC.

This clonotype was counted many times. The chain is built from TRBV3-1 and TRBJ2-7; D is ambiguous. The CDR3 runs 13 residues. Germline values: CDR1 LGHDT, CDR2 YNNKEL (reference sequence). V shed 3 bases and J shed 3 bases, with 9 bases lying between them. CDR3 region: CASSHGRHYEQYF. The CDR3 coding sequence is TGTGCCAGCAGCCATGGGCGCCACTACGAGCAGTACTTC.

The rearrangement uses TRBV10-3 and TRBJ2-7; D tentatively fits TRBD1 or TRBD2 (5 bases each). Per the germline V gene, CDR1 is ENHRY and CDR2 is SYGVKD. V shed 5 bases and J shed 7 bases, with 21 bases lying between them. The CDR3 spans 15 residues. CDR3: CAISNRQGTAGEQYF. In DNA, the CDR3 is TGTGCCATCAGTAACCGGCAAGGGACCGCTGGGGAGCAGTACTTC.

This clonotype was found a few times. This chain uses TRBV5-6 with TRBJ2-3; D may be TRBD1 (5 bases). V lost 1 base and J lost 0, with 12 bases in between. This CDR3 region has 16 residues. Germline V CDR1 and CDR2: SGHDT, YYEEEE. The CDR3 is CASSLSWGVSTDTQYF. The CDR3 DNA follows: TGTGCCAGCAGCTTGTCCTGGGGCGTGAGCACAGATACGCAGTATTTT. The complete variable domain, with remaining parts taken from reference TRBV5-6 and TRBJ2-3, reads DAGVTQSPTHLIKTRGQQVTLRCSPKSGHDTVSWYQQALGQGPQFIFQYYEEEERQRGNFPDRFSGHQFPNYSSELNVNALLLGDSALYLCASSLSWGVSTDTQYFGPGTRLTVL.

CDR3 sequence (DNA): TGCAGTGCTAGATCACCCCCAGTGACTGAAGCTTTCTTT. Its translation is CSARSPPVTEAFF. The chain combines TRBV20-1 with TRBJ1-1; the D is unclear. Germline V gene sequence: CDR1 DFQATT, CDR2 SNEGSKA (reference sequence). V lost 2 bases and J 5 bases, leaving 12 bases between the germline ends. The length of the CDR3 is 13 residues.